What follows are 30 T cell receptor beta chains derived from one specimen sequenced in a study of T cell responses to AZD1222 COVID-19 vaccine. Profiling relied on immunoSEQ multiplex PCR, and the TCRdb table lists in-frame clones only, not all of them. The table has 120,000 or so clones, around 86% seen once. The material was peripheral blood, obtained 28 days after the second AZD1222 dose. Receptors originate from an adult who received the AZD1222 COVID-19 vaccine.

V is TRBV29-1 and J is TRBJ2-7; D not resolved. Trimming took off 5 bases at V and 3 bases at J, with 17 bases between the two ends. The CDR3 totals 14 residues. CDR1 and CDR2 (germline): SQVTM, ANQGSEA. This chain's CDR3 is CSVTYPPRDYEQYF. For the CDR3, the DNA is TGCAGCGTTACCTATCCACCCCGAGACTACGAGCAGTACTTC.

This clone was picked up one time. This sequence joins TRBV19 and TRBJ1-6; 10 bases line up with TRBD1. The CDR3 contains 14 residues. Germline values: CDR1 LNHDA, CDR2 SQIVND (reference sequence). V lost 4 bases to trimming and J lost 10 bases; unmatched junction nucleotides: 4. The DNA of the CDR3 is TGTGCCAGTAGTACCGGGACAGGGGAATCACCCCTCCACTTT. It specifies CASSTGTGESPLHF.

The chain combines TRBV5-1 with TRBJ2-5, with D perhaps matching TRBD1 (6 bases). Trimming shortened V by 4 bases and J by 3 bases, and 10 bases separated the two germline ends. Per the germline V gene, CDR1 is SGHRS and CDR2 is YFSETQ. The CDR3 runs 13 residues. CDR3 coding DNA: TGCGCCAGCAGCCCGACAGGAAAAGAGACCCAGTACTTC. This gives the protein CASSPTGKETQYF.

This sequence joins TRBV5-1 and TRBJ2-3; D gene uncertain. The CDR3 spans 13 residues. Trimming left V 0 bases short and J 4 bases short, with 6 bases between. CDR1 is SGHRS, CDR2 YFSETQ, per germline. The CDR3 here is CASSLGPSDTQYF. The CDR3 DNA sequence: TGCGCCAGCAGCTTGGGTCCCTCAGATACGCAGTATTTT.

V gene TRBV12-3 or TRBV12-4 combines with J gene TRBJ1-6; D perhaps matches TRBD1 (5 bases). This CDR3 region has 13 residues. V was trimmed by 5 bases and J by 10 bases, leaving 12 bases between them. CDR3 amino acids: CASSQQGTSPLHF. The CDR3 DNA sequence: TGTGCCAGCAGTCAGCAAGGGACCTCACCCCTCCACTTT.

This clone has a handful of counts. The chain is built from TRBV7-8 and TRBJ2-5; no firm D call. The CDR3 spans 15 residues. Trimming removed 5 bases at V and 0 bases at J, with 13 bases between. Germline CDR1 and CDR2: SGHVS and FQNEAQ. For the CDR3, the DNA is TGTGCCAGCAGCAATCCGGTGATAAACCAAGAGACCCAGTACTTC. Amino acids: CASSNPVINQETQYF.

The chain is built from TRBV29-1 and TRBJ1-2; 10 bases align to TRBD1. Trimming cost V 0 bases and J 2 bases; bases outside gene matches: 21. This CDR3 spans 21 amino acids. Per germline, CDR1 SQVTM and CDR2 ANQGSEA. CDR3 coding DNA: TGCAGCGTTGAAGATCACGAGATTCGGACAGGGGGAATTGGGCCGAACTATGGCTACACCTTC. It encodes CSVEDHEIRTGGIGPNYGYTF. The entire variable domain, with the rest obtained from reference TRBV29-1 and TRBJ1-2, is as follows: SAVISQKPSRDICQRGTSLTIQCQVDSQVTMMFWYRQQPGQSLTLIATANQGSEATYESGFVIDKFPISRPNLTFSTLTVSNMSPEDSSIYLCSVEDHEIRTGGIGPNYGYTFGSGTRLTVV.

The chain links TRBV4-1 to TRBJ1-1; no clear D gene. The CDR3 runs 15 residues. Germline assignment: CDR1 MGHRA and CDR2 YSYEKL. Trimming removed 0 bases from V and 0 bases from J, with 8 bases in between. CDR3 region: CASSQDPGMNTEAFF. The CDR3 DNA reads TGCGCCAGCAGCCAAGACCCCGGAATGAACACTGAAGCTTTCTTT.

This chain connects TRBV19 to TRBJ1-2; TRBD1 matches 9 bases. CDR1 is LNHDA, CDR2 SQIVND, per germline (reference sequence). The CDR3 spans 13 residues. The V gene end was trimmed by 4 bases and the J gene end by 8 bases; junction bases not matched to a gene: 5. The CDR3 loop reads CASSTSGTGGYTF. Here the CDR3 DNA reads TGTGCCAGTAGTACGTCCGGGACAGGGGGCTACACCTTC.

The chain uses TRBV3-1 (or the pseudogene TRBV3-2) and TRBJ2-2; D might be TRBD1 or TRBD2, each matching 5 bases. The CDR3 is 15 amino acids. V lost 4 bases, J lost 3 bases, and 12 bases lay in between. Looked up from germline, CDR1 is LGHDT and CDR2 is YNNKEL (reference sequence). The CDR3 spells CASSPGPQDTGELFF. Here the CDR3 DNA reads TGTGCCAGCAGCCCGGGACCACAAGACACCGGGGAGCTGTTTTTT.

The chain combines TRBV6-6 with TRBJ1-4; tentative D call: TRBD1 (5 bases). V lost 9 bases and J lost 8, with 22 bases in between. The CDR3 contains 15 residues. CDR1 and CDR2 from the germline V gene are MNHNY and SVGAGI (reference sequence). The CDR3 coding sequence is TGTGCCAGTTATAACTCGGGAGGGGAAAACGAAAAACTGTTTTTT. Amino acids: CASYNSGGENEKLFF.

The chain combines TRBV7-2 with TRBJ2-1; D uncertain. The V end was cut by 5 bases, the J end by 2 bases, with 10 bases between. This CDR3 spans 14 amino acids. Germline assignment: CDR1 SGHTA and CDR2 FQGNSA. The chain's CDR3 is CASSDPGTYNEQFF. The CDR3 nucleotides read TGTGCCAGCAGCGATCCGGGTACCTACAATGAGCAGTTCTTC.

J is TRBJ1-2 and V is TRBV3-1 (or the pseudogene TRBV3-2); D unresolved. CDR1 LGHDT and CDR2 YNNKEL come from the germline V gene (reference sequence). V was pared by 1 base and J by 3 bases, with 12 bases between. This CDR3 comprises 15 residues. CDR3 nucleotides: TGTGCCAGCAGCCAAGGTCTTACTGGGGACTATGGCTACACCTTC. Its protein is CASSQGLTGDYGYTF.

The chain joins TRBV7-2 to TRBJ2-7; perhaps TRBD2 as D (6 bases). This CDR3 has 13 residues. Germline assignment: CDR1 SGHTA and CDR2 FQGNSA. V lost 5 bases and J lost 3, with 11 bases in between. In DNA, the CDR3 is TGTGCCAGCAGCCCGGGACTTCACTACGAGCAGTACTTC. Protein: CASSPGLHYEQYF.

This clone appeared a few times. The V gene is TRBV7-9, the J gene TRBJ2-2; perhaps TRBD1 as D (5 bases). Germline CDR1 reads SEHNR; CDR2 reads FQNEAQ (reference sequence). The CDR3 loop spans 15 amino acids. V lost 4 bases, J lost 2 bases, and 11 bases lay in between. The CDR3 region has the DNA TGTGCCAGCAGCTCCCAGGGCTTCAACACCGGGGAGCTGTTTTTT. It codes for CASSSQGFNTGELFF.

The genes are TRBV7-3 and TRBJ1-2; 8 bases fit TRBD1. The CDR3 covers 14 residues. V was clipped by 1 base and J by 6 bases; unmatched bases: 4. In germline, CDR1 is SGHTA, CDR2 FQGTGA. Here the CDR3 reads CASSLIQGADGYTF. In nucleotides, the CDR3 is TGTGCCAGCAGCTTAATTCAGGGGGCGGATGGCTACACCTTC. The full variable domain, its missing parts supplied by reference TRBV7-3 and TRBJ1-2, is GAGVSQTPSNKVTEKGKYVELRCDPISGHTALYWYRQSLGQGPEFLIYFQGTGAADDSGLPNDRFFAVRPEGSVSTLKIQRTERGDSAVYLCASSLIQGADGYTFGSGTRLTVV.

The chain is built from TRBV7-9 and TRBJ1-5, with 8 bases that match TRBD1. V lost 5 bases and J lost 2; bases outside the gene matches: 2. Germline-derived CDR1 and CDR2 are SEHNR and FQNEAQ (reference sequence). The CDR3 totals 14 residues. The DNA of the CDR3 is TGTGCCAGCAGCCAACAGGGGGGCAATCAGCCCCAGCATTTT. It is translated as CASSQQGGNQPQHF.

The CDR3 is CASSFDRTNSPLHF. The CDR3 DNA reads TGTGCCAGCAGCTTCGACAGGACTAATTCACCCCTCCACTTT. The V call is TRBV5-4, the J call TRBJ1-6; tentatively, D is TRBD1 (6 bases). The germline CDR1 and CDR2 sequences are SGHNT and YYREEE (reference sequence). This CDR3 contains 14 residues. Deletions cut 2 bases from V and 6 bases from J, with 9 bases between.

The chain employs TRBV11-2 and TRBJ1-1, with 11 nucleotides matching TRBD1. The CDR3 contains 18 residues. CDR1 and CDR2 from the germline V gene are SGHAT and FQNNGV. V lost 1 base and J lost 1; bases outside the gene matches: 8. CDR3 DNA sequence: TGTGCCAGCAGCTTAGCATTTAGGGACAGGGGGTCGAACACTGAAGCTTTCTTT. Protein product: CASSLAFRDRGSNTEAFF.

The rearrangement links TRBV5-5 to TRBJ1-2; D is ambiguous. Germline V gives CDR1 SGHKS, CDR2 YYEKEE (reference sequence). V was shortened by 1 base and J by 4 bases, with 8 bases between the two germline ends. The length of the CDR3 is 13 residues. CDR3 in amino acids: CASSLPAVYGYTF. The DNA of the CDR3 is TGTGCCAGCAGCTTGCCCGCGGTCTATGGCTACACCTTC.

The chain uses TRBV19 and TRBJ1-1, with 7 bases that match TRBD1. CDR3 length: 14 amino acids. The ends lost 0 bases at V and 10 bases at J; junction bases unmatched: 8. The germline gives CDR1 LNHDA, CDR2 SQIVND (reference sequence). CDR3 residues: CASSIDRAGGRAFF. The CDR3 DNA reads as TGTGCCAGTAGTATAGATCGGGCAGGGGGTCGAGCTTTCTTT.

J is TRBJ1-5 and V is TRBV28, with D unresolved. Germline CDR1 and CDR2: MDHEN and SYDVKM. The CDR3 runs 12 residues. V was cut by 6 bases and J by 4 bases, with 7 bases left in between. Here the CDR3 reads CASSPENQPQHF. As DNA, the CDR3 is TGTGCCAGCAGCCCAGAAAATCAGCCCCAGCATTTT.

This chain uses TRBV11-3 with TRBJ2-3; TRBD2 matches 7 bases. The CDR3 extends over 15 amino acids. J gave up 2 bases and V 8 bases, and 10 bases lay outside the gene matches. Looked up from germline, CDR1 is SGHNT and CDR2 is YENEEA. CDR3 coding DNA: TGTGCCAGCTCGATGGGTAGCGGGCACACAGATACGCAGTATTTT. This translates into CASSMGSGHTDTQYF.

The chain combines TRBV7-2 with TRBJ1-6; D unclear. V was clipped by 2 bases and J by 5 bases, with 16 bases between them. The CDR3 loop spans 17 amino acids. Germline CDR1 reads SGHTA; CDR2 reads FQGNSA. The CDR3 DNA reads as TGTGCCAGCAGCTTAAGTTTTGACGGGAGCCATAATTCACCCCTCCACTTT. Residues: CASSLSFDGSHNSPLHF.

Comments on this clone: Relative to the germline gene, one junction end is altered; a read error may explain this. The gene calls are TRBV7-7 and TRBJ2-3; D ambiguous. Germline V gene lookup returns CDR1 SSHAT and CDR2 FNYEAQ (reference sequence). The CDR3 has 14 residues. CDR3 loop: CASSLSLSTDTQYF. The CDR3 nucleotides read TGTGCTAGCAGCTTAAGCCTGAGCACAGATACGCAGTATTTT.

This rearrangement joins TRBV28 to TRBJ1-2, with D tentatively TRBD1 (6 bases). Trimming removed 3 bases at V and 6 bases at J, with 11 bases between. The germline V gene has CDR1 MDHEN and CDR2 SYDVKM. The length of the CDR3 is 13 residues. The CDR3 spells CASSLYRANGYTF. The DNA of the CDR3 is TGTGCCAGCAGTTTGTACAGGGCCAATGGCTACACCTTC.

In this sample, this clone turned up once. V and J are TRBV6-5 and TRBJ1-2, with unresolved D. In germline, CDR1 is MNHEY, CDR2 SVGAGI. The CDR3 has 13 residues. The germline V and J ends were trimmed by 0 bases and 5 bases, with 7 bases remaining between them. The CDR3 sequence: CASSYSPGYGYTF. CDR3 nucleotide sequence: TGTGCCAGCAGTTACTCCCCAGGTTATGGCTACACCTTC.

The V and J genes are TRBV7-2 and TRBJ2-5; D is possibly TRBD1 (6 bases). The CDR3 is made up of 14 amino acids. Trimming removed 2 bases from V and 4 bases from J, with 11 bases in between. Germline V gives CDR1 SGHTA, CDR2 FQGNSA. The CDR3 here is CASSLSGRGETQYF. Here the CDR3 DNA reads TGTGCCAGCAGCTTAAGCGGCAGGGGAGAGACCCAGTACTTC.

The chain carries TRBV19 and TRBJ1-4, with D hard to call. Germline CDR1 reads LNHDA; CDR2 reads SQIVND (reference sequence). Between the trimmed V and J ends, which lost 4 bases and 1 base, there was a span of 7 bases. CDR3 length: 14 amino acids. The CDR3 DNA sequence: TGTGCCAGTAGTAATGGCGAAACTAATGAAAAACTGTTTTTT. This translates into CASSNGETNEKLFF.

V and J are TRBV7-9 and TRBJ1-1; possible D gene TRBD1, 6 bases. The V gene lost 5 bases and the J gene lost 8 bases, with 21 bases spanning the gap. The CDR3 consists of 15 residues. Germline V lookup: CDR1 SEHNR, CDR2 FQNEAQ (reference sequence). The CDR3 spells CASSPEQGAKREAFF. The CDR3 DNA reads as TGTGCCAGCAGCCCAGAACAGGGAGCGAAGAGGGAAGCTTTCTTT.